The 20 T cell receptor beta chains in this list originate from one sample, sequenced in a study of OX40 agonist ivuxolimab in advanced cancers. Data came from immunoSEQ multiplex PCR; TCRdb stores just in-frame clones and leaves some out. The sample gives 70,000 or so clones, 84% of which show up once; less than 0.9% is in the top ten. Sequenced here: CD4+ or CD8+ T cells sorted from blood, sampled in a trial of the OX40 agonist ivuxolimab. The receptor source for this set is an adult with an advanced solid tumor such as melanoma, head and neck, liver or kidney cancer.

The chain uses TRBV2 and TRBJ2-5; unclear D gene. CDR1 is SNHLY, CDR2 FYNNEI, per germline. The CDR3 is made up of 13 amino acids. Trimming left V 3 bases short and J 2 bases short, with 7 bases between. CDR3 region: CASSEASQETQYF. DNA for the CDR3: TGTGCCAGCAGTGAGGCATCACAAGAGACCCAGTACTTC.

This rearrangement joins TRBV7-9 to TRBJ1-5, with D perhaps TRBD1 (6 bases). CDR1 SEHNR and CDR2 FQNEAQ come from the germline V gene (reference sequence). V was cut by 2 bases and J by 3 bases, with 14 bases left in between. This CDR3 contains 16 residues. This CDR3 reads CASSLTVDRVNQPQHF. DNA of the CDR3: TGTGCCAGCAGCTTAACGGTGGACAGAGTCAATCAGCCCCAGCATTTT.

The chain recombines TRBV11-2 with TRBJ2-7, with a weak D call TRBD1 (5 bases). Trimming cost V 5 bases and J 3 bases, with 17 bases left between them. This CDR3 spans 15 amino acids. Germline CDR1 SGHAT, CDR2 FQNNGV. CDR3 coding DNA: TGTGCCAGCAGCGGCGTGACAGTCTGGGGCTACGAGCAGTACTTC. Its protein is CASSGVTVWGYEQYF.

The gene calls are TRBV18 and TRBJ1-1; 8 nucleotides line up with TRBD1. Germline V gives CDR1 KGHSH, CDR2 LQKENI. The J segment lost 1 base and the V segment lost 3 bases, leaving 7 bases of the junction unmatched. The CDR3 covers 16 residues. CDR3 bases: TGTGCCAGCTCACCGCGGACAGGGACGGAGAACACTGAAGCTTTCTTT. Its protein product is CASSPRTGTENTEAFF.

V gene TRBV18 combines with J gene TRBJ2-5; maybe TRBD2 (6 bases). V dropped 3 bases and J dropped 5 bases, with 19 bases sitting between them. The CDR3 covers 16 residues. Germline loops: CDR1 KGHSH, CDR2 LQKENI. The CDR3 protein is CASSPQGRGIGETQYF. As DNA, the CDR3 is TGTGCCAGCTCACCCCAAGGACGGGGGATCGGGGAGACCCAGTACTTC.

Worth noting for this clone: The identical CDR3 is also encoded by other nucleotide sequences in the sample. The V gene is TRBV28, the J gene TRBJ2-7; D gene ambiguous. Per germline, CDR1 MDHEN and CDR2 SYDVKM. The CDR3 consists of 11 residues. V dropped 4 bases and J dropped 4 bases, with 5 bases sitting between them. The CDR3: CASSSRYEQYF. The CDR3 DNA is TGTGCCAGCAGTTCCCGTTACGAGCAGTACTTC.

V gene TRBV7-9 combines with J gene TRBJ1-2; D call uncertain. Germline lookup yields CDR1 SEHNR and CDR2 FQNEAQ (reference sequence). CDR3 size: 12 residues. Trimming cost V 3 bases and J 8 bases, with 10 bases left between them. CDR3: CASSLSVSGYTF. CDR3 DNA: TGTGCCAGCAGCTTGTCGGTGAGCGGCTACACCTTC.

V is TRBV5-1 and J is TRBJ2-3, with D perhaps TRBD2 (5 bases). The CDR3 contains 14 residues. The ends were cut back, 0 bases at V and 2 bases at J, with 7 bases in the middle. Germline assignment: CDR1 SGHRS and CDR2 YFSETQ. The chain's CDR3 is CASSLGGPTDTQYF. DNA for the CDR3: TGCGCCAGCAGCTTGGGCGGGCCCACAGATACGCAGTATTTT.

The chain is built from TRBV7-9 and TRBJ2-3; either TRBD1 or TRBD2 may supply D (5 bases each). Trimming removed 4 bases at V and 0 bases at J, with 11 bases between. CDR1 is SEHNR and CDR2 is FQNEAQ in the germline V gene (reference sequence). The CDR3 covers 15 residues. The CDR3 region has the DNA TGTGCCAGCAGCTCACGGGACCCCAGCACAGATACGCAGTATTTT. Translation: CASSSRDPSTDTQYF.

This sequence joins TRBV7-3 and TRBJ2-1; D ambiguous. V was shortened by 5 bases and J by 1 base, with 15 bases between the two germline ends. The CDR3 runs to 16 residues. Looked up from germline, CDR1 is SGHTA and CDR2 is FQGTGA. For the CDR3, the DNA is TGTGCCAGCAGCCCGATGCCAGATCAATCCTACAATGAGCAGTTCTTC. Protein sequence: CASSPMPDQSYNEQFF.

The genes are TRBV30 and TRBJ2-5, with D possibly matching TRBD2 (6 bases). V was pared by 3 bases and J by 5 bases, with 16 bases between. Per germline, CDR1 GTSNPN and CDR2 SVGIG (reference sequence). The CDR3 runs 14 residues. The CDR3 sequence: CAWSPVGGEETQYF. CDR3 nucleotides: TGTGCCTGGAGCCCCGTCGGGGGAGAGGAGACCCAGTACTTC.

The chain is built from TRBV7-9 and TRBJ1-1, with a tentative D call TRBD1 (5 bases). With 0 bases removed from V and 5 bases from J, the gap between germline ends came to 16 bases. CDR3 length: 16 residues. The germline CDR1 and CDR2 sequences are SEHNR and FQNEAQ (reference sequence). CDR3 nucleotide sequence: TGTGCCAGCAGCTTAGCGGGAGGGACTGGGGGGACTGAAGCTTTCTTT. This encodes CASSLAGGTGGTEAFF.

CDR3 DNA: TGCGCCAGCAGCTCCGACAGGGGGCTGGATGAAAAACTGTTTTTT. Residues: CASSSDRGLDEKLFF. The chain couples TRBV5-1 to TRBJ1-4; TRBD1 matches 10 bases. The CDR3 covers 15 residues. Germline V lookup: CDR1 SGHRS, CDR2 YFSETQ. J was trimmed by 6 bases and V by 3 bases; bases with no gene match: 5.

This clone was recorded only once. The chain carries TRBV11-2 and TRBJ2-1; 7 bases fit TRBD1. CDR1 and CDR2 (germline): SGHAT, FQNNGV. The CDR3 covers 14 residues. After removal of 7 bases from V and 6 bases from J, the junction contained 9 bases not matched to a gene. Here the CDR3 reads CASTPDRATNEQFF. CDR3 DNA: TGTGCCAGCACCCCCGACAGGGCCACCAATGAGCAGTTCTTC.

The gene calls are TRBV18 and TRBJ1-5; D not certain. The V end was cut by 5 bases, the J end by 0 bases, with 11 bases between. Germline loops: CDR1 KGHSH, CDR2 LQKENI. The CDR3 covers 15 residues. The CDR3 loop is CASSFRSDSNQPQHF. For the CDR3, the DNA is TGTGCCAGCTCATTCCGGAGCGATAGCAATCAGCCCCAGCATTTT.

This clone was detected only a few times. The CDR3 bases are TGCGCCAGCAGCTTGGAACAGGGTTTCAACGAGCAGTACTTC. This sequence encodes CASSLEQGFNEQYF. This sequence joins TRBV5-1 and TRBJ2-7; maybe TRBD1 (6 bases). Germline V lookup: CDR1 SGHRS, CDR2 YFSETQ. The CDR3 totals 14 residues. V gave up 0 bases and J gave up 5 bases, with 12 bases separating them.

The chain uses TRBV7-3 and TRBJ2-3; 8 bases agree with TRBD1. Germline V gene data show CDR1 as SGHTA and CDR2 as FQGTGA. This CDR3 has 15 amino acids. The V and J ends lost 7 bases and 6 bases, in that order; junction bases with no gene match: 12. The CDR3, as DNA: TGTGCCAGCAACAAACGGACAGGGTCGACCGATACGCAGTATTTT. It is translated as CASNKRTGSTDTQYF.

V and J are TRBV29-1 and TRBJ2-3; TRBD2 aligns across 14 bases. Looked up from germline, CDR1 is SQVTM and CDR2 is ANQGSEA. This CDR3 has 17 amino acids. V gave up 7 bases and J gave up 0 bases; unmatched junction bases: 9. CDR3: CSALGLAGVSSTDTQYF. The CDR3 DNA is TGCAGCGCCCTGGGACTAGCGGGAGTCTCTAGCACAGATACGCAGTATTTT.

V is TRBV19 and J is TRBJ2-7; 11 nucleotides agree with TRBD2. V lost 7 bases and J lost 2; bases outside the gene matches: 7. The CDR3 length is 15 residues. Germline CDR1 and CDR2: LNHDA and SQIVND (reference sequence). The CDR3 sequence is CASTPSGGLTYEQYF. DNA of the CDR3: TGTGCCAGTACCCCTAGCGGGGGGCTAACCTACGAGCAGTACTTC.

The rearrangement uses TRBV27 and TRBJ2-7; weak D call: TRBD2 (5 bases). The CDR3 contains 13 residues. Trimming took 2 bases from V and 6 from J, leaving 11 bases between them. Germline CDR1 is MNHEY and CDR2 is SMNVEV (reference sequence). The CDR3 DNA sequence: TGTGCCAGCAGTTTACCGAATCGGGGCGAGCAGTACTTC. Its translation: CASSLPNRGEQYF.